This TCR beta chain was captured in a study of Ad26.COV2.S vaccination and SARS-CoV-2 variants. Treatment in this sample: some 20 received Ad26.COV2.S at low or high dose, single or two shots; about 5 received placebo; per-sample allocation not given. After the first vaccine or placebo injection, samples were drawn on day 63. Data came from immunoSEQ multiplex PCR; TCRdb stores just in-frame clones and leaves some out. The sample consists of 350,000 to 400,000 clones, 70% to 90% of them appearing once. This TCR was recovered from a person aged 18 to 65 who received the Ad26.COV2.S COVID-19 vaccine or a placebo. Sequences were derived from peripheral blood, sampled in a trial of Ad26.COV2.S vaccine versus placebo.

CDR3 sequence: CASSQPGRRETQYF. In DNA, the CDR3 is TGTGCCAGCAGCCAACCCGGGAGGCGGGAGACCCAGTACTTC. V and J are TRBV7-8 and TRBJ2-5, with 7 bases lining up with TRBD2. Germline CDR1 and CDR2: SGHVS and FQNEAQ. The ends lost 5 bases at V and 5 bases at J; junction bases unmatched: 8. The length of the CDR3 is 14 residues.